This paragraph reports one TCR beta chain. Antigen: not known. The data were taken from a study of post-analysis software for immune sequencing data. About the study: Disease trajectories encompassed relapsing-remitting, secondary progressive and progressive-relapsing multiple sclerosis.

V gave up 0 bases and J gave up 5 bases, with 7 bases separating them. CDR3 length: 13 residues. Germline CDR1 reads SEHNR; CDR2 reads FQNEAQ (reference sequence). General study points: Compared against controls, patients with multiple sclerosis displayed significantly lower normalized Chao1 diversity. In patients, TRBV5-6, TRBV5-1 and TRBV20-1 belonged to roughly five TRBV segments found more frequently than in controls. Strong same-batch co-clustering of samples appeared with F measure clustering.

cDNA libraries of TCR beta carried unique molecular identifiers. TCRdb re-called the PCR reads with MiXCR, one entry per CDR3 protein. Among about 680,000 distinct CDR3 sequences, 55% to 60% were seen once, and the ten largest hold around 11%. This clonotype was sampled from a girl aged 2 to 10 with multiple sclerosis. The sample consisted of blood. The chain joins TRBV7-9 to TRBJ2-5; no clear D gene. The CDR3 region is CASSLAAWETQYF. DNA of the CDR3: TGTGCCAGCAGCTTAGCAGCTTGGGAGACCCAGTACTTC. The full variable domain, rest sourced from reference TRBV7-9 and TRBJ2-5, is DTGVSQNPRHKITKRGQNVTFRCDPISEHNRLYWYRQTLGQGPEFLTYFQNEAQLEKSRLLSDRFSAERPKGSFSTLEIQRTEQGDSAMYLCASSLAAWETQYFGPGTRLLVL.